These 19 T cell receptor beta chains originate from one sample sequenced in a study of shared clonotypes between healthy human individuals. TCRdb's table, derived via immunoSEQ multiplex PCR, lists solely in-frame clones and lacks some. The table shows about 2.3 million clones, with around 92% occurring only once. The sample taken for sequencing was naive CD4+ T cells from PBMCs. Described subset: CD45RA+ positively selected. All receptors derive from a man younger than 30 in good health. Some clones in this sample may be carry-over from other donors' samples.

The CDR3 here is CATKDYDRGDSGNTIYF. CDR3 DNA sequence: TGTGCCACCAAAGATTACGACAGGGGAGACTCTGGAAACACCATATATTTT. The V gene is TRBV28, the J gene TRBJ1-3, with 8 bases matching TRBD1. The CDR3 is 17 residues long. V shed 10 bases and J 0 bases; nucleotides not matched to a gene: 14. The germline CDR1 and CDR2 sequences are MDHEN and SYDVKM.

The V call is TRBV7-3, the J call TRBJ2-6; D may be TRBD1 (5 bases). The V and J ends lost 5 bases and 0 bases respectively, with 11 bases between them. The CDR3 loop spans 16 amino acids. Germline V gene sequence: CDR1 SGHTA, CDR2 FQGTGA. CDR3 nucleotides: TGTGCCAGCAGCGCCGACAGAAGCTCTGGGGCCAACGTCCTGACTTTC. It codes for CASSADRSSGANVLTF.

The chain couples TRBV30 to TRBJ1-3; perhaps TRBD1 as D (6 bases). Germline V gene sequence: CDR1 GTSNPN, CDR2 SVGIG (reference sequence). The V end was cut by 5 bases, the J end by 2 bases, with 19 bases between. The CDR3 spans 16 residues. The CDR3 is CAWAPAGATAGNTIYF. CDR3 nucleotides: TGTGCCTGGGCACCCGCAGGGGCGACTGCTGGAAACACCATATATTTT.

This clone was counted a single time. The sample holds other DNA sequences that translate to the same CDR3. The rearrangement joins TRBV6-6 to TRBJ2-7; D might be TRBD1 or TRBD2, each matching 5 bases. Germline lookup yields CDR1 MNHNY and CDR2 SVGAGI (reference sequence). Trimming removed 0 bases at V and 4 bases at J, with 13 bases between. The CDR3 contains 15 residues. As DNA, the CDR3 is TGTGCCAGCAGTTACTCAGGGACGGGCGGATACGAGCAGTACTTC. This sequence encodes CASSYSGTGGYEQYF.

The V and J genes are TRBV7-9 and TRBJ1-1; D ambiguous. Per germline, CDR1 SEHNR and CDR2 FQNEAQ (reference sequence). The length of the CDR3 is 13 residues. Trimming took 4 bases from V and 5 from J, leaving 11 bases between them. The CDR3 sequence is CASSSGSATEAFF. The CDR3 nucleotides read TGTGCCAGCAGCTCCGGATCGGCTACTGAAGCTTTCTTT.

The V and J genes are TRBV4-1 and TRBJ1-4; 9 bases agree with TRBD1. Looked up from germline, CDR1 is MGHRA and CDR2 is YSYEKL. This CDR3 comprises 15 residues. The V gene end was trimmed by 2 bases and the J gene end by 5 bases; junction bases not matched to a gene: 3. The DNA of the CDR3 is TGCGCCAGCAGCCAACCCGACAGGGGGAATGAAAAACTGTTTTTT. Its protein is CASSQPDRGNEKLFF.

V is TRBV5-1 and J is TRBJ1-5, with a tentative D call TRBD1 (6 bases). With 4 bases removed from V and 3 bases from J, the gap between germline ends came to 14 bases. Germline V lookup: CDR1 SGHRS, CDR2 YFSETQ. The CDR3 is 15 residues long. The CDR3 bases are TGCGCCAGCAGCACCTTGGGGGGCCCCAATCAGCCCCAGCATTTT. Encoded protein: CASSTLGGPNQPQHF.

The V and J genes are TRBV6-6 and TRBJ2-7, with 7 bases lining up with TRBD1. This CDR3 is built from 12 residues. The germline gives CDR1 MNHNY, CDR2 SVGAGI (reference sequence). The junction had 0 bases not matched to a gene; V was cut back by 6 bases and J by 1 base. The CDR3 loop is CASRGQSYEQYF. CDR3 DNA sequence: TGTGCCAGCAGGGGACAGTCCTACGAGCAGTACTTC.

The chain has TRBV30 and TRBJ2-2; the D is unclear. Germline loops: CDR1 GTSNPN, CDR2 SVGIG (reference sequence). With 5 bases removed from V and 3 bases from J, the gap between germline ends came to 7 bases. The CDR3 spans 12 residues. Here the CDR3 reads CAWADYTGELFF. As DNA, the CDR3 is TGTGCCTGGGCAGACTACACCGGGGAGCTGTTTTTT. Supplemented by reference TRBV30 and TRBJ2-2, the full variable domain reads SQTIHQWPATLVQPVGSPLSLECTVEGTSNPNLYWYRQAAGRGLQLLFYSVGIGQISSEVPQNLSASRPQDRQFILSSKKLLLSDSGFYLCAWADYTGELFFGEGSRLTVL.

To note about this clone: The same CDR3 can be traced to other DNA sequences in this sample. The V and J genes are TRBV18 and TRBJ2-7; D remains ambiguous. Germline CDR1 KGHSH, CDR2 LQKENI. Trimming removed 2 bases from V and 2 bases from J, with 7 bases in between. The length of the CDR3 is 13 residues. The CDR3 DNA follows: TGTGCCAGCTCACCAGGCAACCCCTACGAGCAGTACTTC. Protein product: CASSPGNPYEQYF.

The V and J genes are TRBV19 and TRBJ1-5; the D is unclear. The CDR3 has 12 residues. The germline gives CDR1 LNHDA, CDR2 SQIVND (reference sequence). Trimming left V 6 bases short and J 7 bases short, with 10 bases between. This CDR3 reads CASRVRGQPQHF. DNA of the CDR3: TGTGCCAGTAGGGTGAGAGGGCAGCCCCAGCATTTT.

The J gene is TRBJ2-7, the V gene TRBV25-1; D is undetermined. This CDR3 has 12 residues. CDR1 and CDR2 from the germline V gene are MGHDK and SYGVNS. Trimming stripped 6 bases from V and 4 bases from J, with 10 bases between. DNA for the CDR3: TGTGCCAGCAGCCACAACGCGTACGAGCAGTACTTC. As protein: CASSHNAYEQYF.

The rearrangement links TRBV18 to TRBJ1-1; D gene ambiguous. The CDR3 has 11 residues. V dropped 4 bases and J dropped 9 bases, with 9 bases sitting between them. Germline V lookup: CDR1 KGHSH, CDR2 LQKENI. CDR3 amino acids: CASSRGEQAFF. The CDR3 DNA reads as TGTGCCAGCTCACGGGGAGAGCAAGCTTTCTTT.

This clone showed up just a few times. The sample has other DNA sequences that encode this CDR3 too. CDR3 coding DNA: TGTGCCAGCAGTTACCAAGAGACCCAGTACTTC. It yields the protein CASSYQETQYF. V gene TRBV6-6 combines with J gene TRBJ2-5; D not resolved. Germline CDR1 is MNHNY and CDR2 is SVGAGI (reference sequence). The CDR3 loop spans 11 amino acids. Trimming stripped 2 bases from V and 2 bases from J, with 0 bases between.

The chain has TRBV19 and TRBJ1-1, with D possibly TRBD1 on 5 matching bases. Trimming pared 6 bases from V and 3 bases from J, leaving 14 bases between. This CDR3 region has 14 residues. Germline V gives CDR1 LNHDA, CDR2 SQIVND (reference sequence). CDR3 loop: CASSRGSADTEAFF. The CDR3 DNA follows: TGTGCCAGTAGCCGGGGCTCCGCGGACACTGAAGCTTTCTTT. The full variable domain, its missing parts supplied by reference TRBV19 and TRBJ1-1, is DGGITQSPKYLFRKEGQNVTLSCEQNLNHDAMYWYRQDPGQGLRLIYYSQIVNDFQKGDIAEGYSVSREKKESFPLTVTSAQKNPTAFYLCASSRGSADTEAFFGQGTRLTVV.

The chain joins TRBV15 to TRBJ2-3; 7 bases align to TRBD2. Germline loops: CDR1 LNHNV, CDR2 YYDKDF (reference sequence). CDR3 length: 16 amino acids. The junction had 9 bases not matched to a gene; V was cut back by 1 base and J by 5 bases. The CDR3 here is CATSRGEGGRGDTQYF. CDR3 coding DNA: TGTGCCACCAGCAGAGGGGAGGGCGGGAGAGGAGATACGCAGTATTTT.

In this sample, this clone turned up a few times. CDR3 sequence: CASSVAAGYNEQFF. As DNA, the CDR3 is TGTGCCAGCAGCGTAGCAGCGGGCTACAATGAGCAGTTCTTC. The chain employs TRBV9 and TRBJ2-1; a possible D gene is TRBD2 (6 bases). Germline values: CDR1 SGDLS, CDR2 YYNGEE. Trimming took off 0 bases at V and 3 bases at J, with 7 bases between the two ends. The CDR3 length is 14 residues.

The genes are TRBV15 and TRBJ2-7; TRBD2 matches at 10 bases. V lost 0 bases, J lost 5 bases, and 4 bases stayed unmatched. Germline-derived CDR1 and CDR2 are LNHNV and YYDKDF (reference sequence). CDR3 length equals 15 residues. CDR3 in amino acids: CATSREASGSHEQYF. The CDR3 DNA reads as TGTGCCACCAGCAGAGAGGCTAGCGGGAGCCACGAGCAGTACTTC. The full variable domain, in which reference TRBV15 and TRBJ2-7 provide the parts outside the CDR3, is DAMVIQNPRYQVTQFGKPVTLSCSQTLNHNVMYWYQQKSSQAPKLLFHYYDKDFNNEADTPDNFQSRRPNTSFCFLDIRSPGLGDTAMYLCATSREASGSHEQYFGPGTRLTVT.

The V call is TRBV6-6, the J call TRBJ1-1; D is uncertain. With 2 bases removed from V and 1 base from J, the gap between germline ends came to 5 bases. The CDR3 runs 13 residues. From germline, CDR1 is MNHNY and CDR2 SVGAGI (reference sequence). The CDR3 sequence: CASSYAWNTEAFF. CDR3 DNA: TGTGCCAGCAGTTACGCGTGGAACACTGAAGCTTTCTTT.